This paragraph reports one T cell receptor beta chain. The antigen is undetermined. Trimming took 2 bases from V and 4 from J, leaving 9 bases between them. This CDR3 region has 13 residues. Germline CDR1 and CDR2: SGDLS and YYNGEE. This sample was taken from a study of EBV T-cell therapy then PD-1 blockade in nasopharyngeal carcinoma. Clones were sequenced by immunoSEQ multiplex PCR, and TCRdb holds only the in-frame ones, with some missing. Of about 22,000 clones in the sample, approximately 83% were seen once. The treatment: AdE1-LMPpoly-expanded autologous EBV-specific T-cell therapy followed by anti-PD-1 nivolumab.

The chain uses TRBV9 and TRBJ1-1; D uncertain. Sequences were derived from CD8+ T cells from blood, sampled at day -245 from a patient whose treatment included autologous EBV-specific T cells and nivolumab. This TCR was recovered from a middle-aged man with nasopharyngeal carcinoma. CDR3 amino acids: CASSVVMGTEAFF. In DNA, the CDR3 is TGTGCCAGCAGCGTGGTAATGGGCACTGAAGCTTTCTTT.